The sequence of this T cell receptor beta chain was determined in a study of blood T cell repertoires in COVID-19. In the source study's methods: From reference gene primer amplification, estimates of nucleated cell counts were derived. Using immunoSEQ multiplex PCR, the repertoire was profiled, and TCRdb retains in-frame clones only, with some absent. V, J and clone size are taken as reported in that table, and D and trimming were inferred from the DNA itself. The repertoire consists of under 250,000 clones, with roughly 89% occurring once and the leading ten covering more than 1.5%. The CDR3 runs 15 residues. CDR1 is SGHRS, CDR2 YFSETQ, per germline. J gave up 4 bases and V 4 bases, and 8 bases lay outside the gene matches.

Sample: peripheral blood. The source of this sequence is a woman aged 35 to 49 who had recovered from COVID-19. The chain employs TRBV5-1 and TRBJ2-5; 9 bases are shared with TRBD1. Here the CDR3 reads CASSGTGTGLETQYF. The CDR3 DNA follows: TGCGCCAGCAGCGGGACCGGGACAGGGCTAGAGACCCAGTACTTC.